Listed below are T cell receptor beta chains from one sample, sequenced in a study of blood T cell repertoires in COVID-19. Sequencing was performed with immunoSEQ multiplex PCR; in TCRdb, only in-frame clones are kept and a portion is missing. Of 90,000 or so clones listed, around 86% are singletons. Sequencing used peripheral blood. The receptors come from a man aged 55-75 years with acute or convalescent COVID-19. The CDR3 runs from the conserved cysteine through the conserved F or W. Fields, in order: J gene, V gene, D gene, CDR3 length, CDR3 protein. The D gene is left open where the match is weak.

j_gene: TRBJ2-3
v_gene: TRBV7-9
d_gene: NA
len: 14
CDR3aa: CASSPDVAKDTQYF

j_gene: TRBJ2-6
v_gene: TRBV5-4
d_gene: TRBD2
len: 18
CDR3aa: CASSPTSAVSSGANVLTF

j_gene: TRBJ1-5
v_gene: TRBV6-2/TRBV6-3
d_gene: TRBD1
len: 16
CDR3aa: CASSRRDRGYNQPQHF

j_gene: TRBJ1-1
v_gene: TRBV6-6
d_gene: NA
len: 14
CDR3aa: CASSYFVGATEAFF

j_gene: TRBJ2-1
v_gene: TRBV7-6
d_gene: TRBD2
len: 16
CDR3aa: CASSPPSGSPYNEQFF

j_gene: TRBJ1-1
v_gene: TRBV18
d_gene: NA
len: 13
CDR3aa: CASSPRQTTEAFF

j_gene: TRBJ2-2
v_gene: TRBV7-2
d_gene: NA
len: 13
CDR3aa: CASSLQGTGELFF

j_gene: TRBJ2-7
v_gene: TRBV15
d_gene: NA
len: 14
CDR3aa: CATSRNRVPYEQYF

j_gene: TRBJ1-3
v_gene: TRBV7-3
d_gene: NA
len: 13
CDR3aa: CASSFAATDTIYF

j_gene: TRBJ1-1
v_gene: TRBV6-1
d_gene: TRBD1
len: 14
CDR3aa: CASSEYRGRTEAFF

j_gene: TRBJ1-6
v_gene: TRBV7-8
d_gene: NA
len: 15
CDR3aa: CASSPREVSKSPLHF

j_gene: TRBJ1-2
v_gene: TRBV9
d_gene: NA
len: 12
CDR3aa: CASSVSGYGYTF

j_gene: TRBJ1-5
v_gene: TRBV28
d_gene: TRBD1
len: 16
CDR3aa: CASTPLTGRSNQPQHF

j_gene: TRBJ2-2
v_gene: TRBV19
d_gene: NA
len: 14
CDR3aa: CASSISRNTGELFF

j_gene: TRBJ1-2
v_gene: TRBV5-4
d_gene: NA
len: 14
CDR3aa: CASSLEAAGDGYTF

j_gene: TRBJ2-5
v_gene: TRBV3-1/TRBV3-2
d_gene: NA
len: 16
CDR3aa: CASSSWRGLLGETQYF

j_gene: TRBJ1-1
v_gene: TRBV9
d_gene: NA
len: 14
CDR3aa: CARANGTRKLEAFF

j_gene: TRBJ2-1
v_gene: TRBV18
d_gene: TRBD1
len: 15
CDR3aa: CASSSGTGTYNEQFF

j_gene: TRBJ1-1
v_gene: TRBV25-1
d_gene: TRBD1
len: 15
CDR3aa: CASSDPGQGNTEAFF

j_gene: TRBJ2-7
v_gene: TRBV7-3
d_gene: NA
len: 16
CDR3aa: CASSLSAGASSYEQYF

j_gene: TRBJ1-2
v_gene: TRBV6-5
d_gene: TRBD1
len: 15
CDR3aa: CASSYGQGVTAGYTF

j_gene: TRBJ1-1
v_gene: TRBV19
d_gene: NA
len: 14
CDR3aa: CASSIAQGNTEAFF

j_gene: TRBJ1-5
v_gene: TRBV6-2/TRBV6-3
d_gene: TRBD1
len: 16
CDR3aa: CASSYGGRGRDQPQHF

j_gene: TRBJ2-7
v_gene: TRBV27
d_gene: TRBD1
len: 16
CDR3aa: CASSKFGTGGIYEQYF

j_gene: TRBJ1-3
v_gene: TRBV6-5
d_gene: NA
len: 15
CDR3aa: CASIKAGDSGNTIYF

j_gene: TRBJ2-7
v_gene: TRBV5-1
d_gene: NA
len: 15
CDR3aa: CASSLNTGSGYEQYF

j_gene: TRBJ1-6
v_gene: TRBV4-1
d_gene: NA
len: 15
CDR3aa: CASSQDHGVGSPLHF

j_gene: TRBJ1-5
v_gene: TRBV5-5
d_gene: TRBD1
len: 16
CDR3aa: CASRPPGGTSSQPQHF